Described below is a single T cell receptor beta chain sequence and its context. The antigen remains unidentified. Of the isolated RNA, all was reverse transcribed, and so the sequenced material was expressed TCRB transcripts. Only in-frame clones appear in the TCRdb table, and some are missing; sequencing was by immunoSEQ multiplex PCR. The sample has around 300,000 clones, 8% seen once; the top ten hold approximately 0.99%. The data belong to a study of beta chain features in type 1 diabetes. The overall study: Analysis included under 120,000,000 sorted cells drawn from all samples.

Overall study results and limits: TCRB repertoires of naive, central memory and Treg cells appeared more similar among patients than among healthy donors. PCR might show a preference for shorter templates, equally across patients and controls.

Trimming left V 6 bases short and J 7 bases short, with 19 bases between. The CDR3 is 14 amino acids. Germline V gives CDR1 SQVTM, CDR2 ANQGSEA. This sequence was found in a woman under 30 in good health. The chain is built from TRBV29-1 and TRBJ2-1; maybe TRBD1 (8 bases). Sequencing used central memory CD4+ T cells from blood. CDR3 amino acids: CSVLTGGVWNEQFF. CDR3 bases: TGCAGCGTACTTACAGGGGGGGTTTGGAATGAGCAGTTCTTC.